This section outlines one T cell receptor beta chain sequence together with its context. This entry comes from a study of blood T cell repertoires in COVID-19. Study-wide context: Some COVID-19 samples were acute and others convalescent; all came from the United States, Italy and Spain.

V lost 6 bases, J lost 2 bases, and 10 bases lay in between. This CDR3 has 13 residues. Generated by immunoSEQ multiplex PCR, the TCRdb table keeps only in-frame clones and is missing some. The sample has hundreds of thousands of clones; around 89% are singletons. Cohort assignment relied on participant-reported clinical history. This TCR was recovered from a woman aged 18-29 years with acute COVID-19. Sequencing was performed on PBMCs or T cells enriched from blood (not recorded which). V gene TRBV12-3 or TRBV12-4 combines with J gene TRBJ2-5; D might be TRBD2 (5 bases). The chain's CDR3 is CASSLSGQETQYF. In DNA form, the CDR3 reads TGTGCCAGCAGCCTCAGCGGTCAAGAGACCCAGTACTTC.